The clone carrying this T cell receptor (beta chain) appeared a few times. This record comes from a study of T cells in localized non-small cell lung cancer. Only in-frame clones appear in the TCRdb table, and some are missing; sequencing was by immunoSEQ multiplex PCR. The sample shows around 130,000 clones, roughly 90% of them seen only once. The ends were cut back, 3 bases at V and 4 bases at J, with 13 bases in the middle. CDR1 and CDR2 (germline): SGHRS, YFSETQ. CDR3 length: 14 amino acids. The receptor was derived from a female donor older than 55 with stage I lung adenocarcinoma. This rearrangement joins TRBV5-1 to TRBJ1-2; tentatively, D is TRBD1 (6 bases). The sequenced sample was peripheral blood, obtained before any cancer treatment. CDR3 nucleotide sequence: TGCGCCAGCAGCTACTCGGACAGAATCTATGGCTACACCTTC. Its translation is CASSYSDRIYGYTF.